This T cell receptor (beta chain) is from a study of blood T cell repertoires in COVID-19. Study summary: PBMCs, B-cell-depleted T cells, or T cells were the source of the cDNA or gDNA that made up the material.

Details on this clone: The sample carries other DNA sequences with the same CDR3.

Germline CDR1 SGHAT, CDR2 FQNNGV. The trim removed 1 base at V and 7 bases at J, leaving 11 bases unmatched. This CDR3 comprises 16 residues. The repertoire was sequenced with immunoSEQ multiplex PCR; TCRdb's copy has only in-frame clones and lacks some. The repertoire holds more than 150,000 clones, with approximately 86% as singletons. Material for sequencing was peripheral blood. The receptor's source is a man between 35 and 55 years old with active or convalescent COVID-19. This chain uses TRBV11-2 with TRBJ2-7; 9 positions agree with TRBD2. The CDR3 is CASSLGVSGGLWEQYF. For the CDR3, the DNA is TGTGCCAGCAGCTTAGGAGTTAGCGGGGGATTGTGGGAGCAGTACTTC.